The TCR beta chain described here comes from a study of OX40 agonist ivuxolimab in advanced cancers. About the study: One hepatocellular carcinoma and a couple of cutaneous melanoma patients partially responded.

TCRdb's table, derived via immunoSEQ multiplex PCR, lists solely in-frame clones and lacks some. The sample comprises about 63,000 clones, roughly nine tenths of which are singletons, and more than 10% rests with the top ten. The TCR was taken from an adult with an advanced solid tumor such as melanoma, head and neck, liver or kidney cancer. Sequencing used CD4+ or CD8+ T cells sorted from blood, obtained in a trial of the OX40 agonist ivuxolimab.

DNA for the CDR3: TGTGCCAGCAGTTTATCTACAGGGGGTGGTTCACCCCTCCACTTT. Amino acid sequence: CASSLSTGGGSPLHF. The chain is built from TRBV27 and TRBJ1-6; 8 nucleotides line up with TRBD1. Trimming at V came to 0 bases and at J to 9 bases, leaving 4 bases not matched to a gene. The CDR3 length is 15 residues. Germline CDR1 is MNHEY and CDR2 is SMNVEV (reference sequence).